The 24 T cell receptor beta chains given below trace back to one sample, sequenced in a study of CD8 T cells in ankylosing spondylitis. The study's findings and limits: Ankylosing spondylitis blood seemed to carry a telltale TCR beta motif made of several highly homologous variants.

One entry per CDR3 protein, called by TCRdb with MiXCR from the 5' RACE reads. The data contain about 540,000 distinct CDR3 sequences, roughly 13% of them seen just once; the ten biggest clones take up about 6.5%. Their target antigens are unknown. The source material was blood, either unsorted or a sorted T cell fraction (not recorded which). Receptors were obtained from a male donor with ankylosing spondylitis.

This CDR3 reads CASSQGEAYFYNEQFF. DNA for the CDR3: TGTGCTAGCAGCCAAGGGGAGGCCTACTTCTACAATGAGCAGTTCTTC. This sequence joins TRBV12-5 and TRBJ2-1, with D perhaps matching TRBD2 (6 bases). The CDR3 has 16 residues. The V end was cut by 9 bases, the J end by 3 bases, with 21 bases between. Germline lookup yields CDR1 LGHNT and CDR2 FRNRAP.

CDR3 amino acids: CASSKRDEQFF. The CDR3 DNA follows: TGTGCCAGCAGCAAGAGGGATGAGCAGTTCTTC. The rearrangement joins TRBV6-6 to TRBJ2-1; D possibly corresponds to TRBD2 (5 bases). V was cut by 6 bases and J by 8 bases, with 8 bases left in between. This CDR3 has 11 residues. CDR1 MNHNY and CDR2 SVGAGI come from the germline V gene (reference sequence).

This clonotype came up many times. The chain has TRBV7-8 and TRBJ2-3; no definite D call. CDR3 size: 13 residues. V lost 3 bases, J lost 4 bases, and 8 bases lay in between. CDR1 is SGHVS, CDR2 FQNEAQ, per germline. The CDR3, as DNA: TGTGCCAGCAGCTTGTTAAGCTCAGATACGCAGTATTTT. It codes for CASSLLSSDTQYF.

The table lists this clonotype with a count of one. The chain joins TRBV3-1 to TRBJ1-4, with TRBD1 matching over 8 bases. The germline CDR1 and CDR2 sequences are LGHDT and YNNKEL (reference sequence). The CDR3 extends over 13 amino acids. J gave up 8 bases and V 6 bases, and 5 bases lay outside the gene matches. The CDR3 nucleotides read TGTGCCAGCAGGGGACAGGTTAACGAAAAACTGTTTTTT. Amino acid sequence: CASRGQVNEKLFF.

The chain carries TRBV5-1 and TRBJ2-7, with D hard to call. Germline CDR1 is SGHRS and CDR2 is YFSETQ. The V end was cut by 0 bases, the J end by 0 bases, with 10 bases between. The CDR3 consists of 15 residues. CDR3 nucleotides: TGCGCCAGCAGCTTGGGTGCGTTGAGCTCCTACGAGCAGTACTTC. It specifies CASSLGALSSYEQYF. Complete variable domain (other parts from reference TRBV5-1 and TRBJ2-7): KAGVTQTPRYLIKTRGQQVTLSCSPISGHRSVSWYQQTPGQGLQFLFEYFSETQRNKGNFPGRFSGRQFSNSRSEMNVSTLELGDSALYLCASSLGALSSYEQYFGPGTRLTVT.

This clonotype was seen at least ten times. This sequence joins TRBV10-3 and TRBJ2-4, with 9 nucleotides matching TRBD1. V gave up 6 bases and J gave up 8 bases; unmatched junction bases: 8. CDR3 size: 14 residues. Looked up from germline, CDR1 is ENHRY and CDR2 is SYGVKD. The CDR3 DNA reads TGTGCCATCAGCCCCGGGACAGGGTCGGACATTCAGTACTTC. It codes for CAISPGTGSDIQYF.

This clonotype was seen only a few times. The V call is TRBV30, the J call TRBJ2-3; 7 nucleotides match TRBD2. Germline CDR1 is GTSNPN and CDR2 is SVGIG (reference sequence). The CDR3 spans 16 residues. Losses at the gene ends were 2 bases for V and 5 bases for J; bases not matched to a gene: 13. The CDR3 region is CAWSLLTSGRRDTQYF. The CDR3 DNA reads as TGTGCCTGGAGTTTGCTTACTTCCGGGAGGAGAGATACGCAGTATTTT.

The CDR3 DNA follows: TGTGCCAGCAGTAATAAGGTGGGGGGGTCTGGAAACACCATATATTTT. Translation: CASSNKVGGSGNTIYF. This sequence joins TRBV9 and TRBJ1-3, with D tentatively TRBD1 (5 bases). Deletions cut 5 bases from V and 1 base from J, with 16 bases between. Germline V CDR1 and CDR2: SGDLS, YYNGEE. The CDR3 extends over 16 amino acids.

This rearrangement joins TRBV12-3 or TRBV12-4 to TRBJ2-7; D uncertain. The V end was cut by 2 bases, the J end by 7 bases, with 9 bases between. This CDR3 spans 12 amino acids. In nucleotides, the CDR3 is TGTGCCAGCAGTTTATCGATCGGAGAGCAGTACGTC. It yields the protein CASSLSIGEQYV.

The rearrangement uses TRBV29-1 and TRBJ1-2; D unclear. Germline lookup yields CDR1 SQVTM and CDR2 ANQGSEA. Trimming took 2 bases from V and 8 from J, leaving 12 bases between them. The CDR3 extends over 12 amino acids. The CDR3 nucleotides are TGCAGCGTTGAACTGCTTACACGCGGCTACACCTTC. This gives the protein CSVELLTRGYTF.

The V gene is TRBV21-1, the J gene TRBJ2-7; TRBD1 is taken as the D call from the table, unchecked against the DNA. TRBV21-1 constitutes a pseudogene. The CDR3 is made up of 13 amino acids. The CDR3 DNA reads TGTGCCAGCACCCCCGAGAGCTCCTACGAGCAGTACGTC. This sequence encodes CASTPESSYEQYV.

This clonotype appeared many times. The chain carries TRBV5-1 and TRBJ2-5; unclear D gene. The germline CDR1 and CDR2 sequences are SGHRS and YFSETQ. V lost 0 bases, J lost 3 bases, and 0 bases lay in between. CDR3 length: 11 amino acids. The CDR3 loop reads CASSLEETQYF. The CDR3 DNA sequence: TGCGCCAGCAGCTTGGAAGAGACCCAGTACTTC.

This clonotype has only a few counts. The chain has TRBV9 and TRBJ2-5; maybe TRBD1 (5 bases). The CDR3 is made up of 14 amino acids. CDR1 SGDLS and CDR2 YYNGEE come from the germline V gene. The V and J ends lost 1 base and 5 bases respectively, with 12 bases between them. Written as DNA, the CDR3 is TGTGCCAGCAGCGTACAGAGTCGACAGGAGACCCAGTACTTC. Protein product: CASSVQSRQETQYF.

In its sample, this clonotype was seen a few times. V and J are TRBV10-3 and TRBJ2-7; 8 bases fit TRBD1. V was clipped by 10 bases and J by 4 bases; unmatched bases: 6. The germline gives CDR1 ENHRY, CDR2 SYGVKD. The CDR3 consists of 12 residues. In DNA, the CDR3 is TGTGCCACCGGGACAGGCGGGTACGAGCAGTACTTC. It specifies CATGTGGYEQYF.

The rearrangement links TRBV9 to TRBJ2-1, with 8 bases matching TRBD2. J was trimmed by 0 bases and V by 7 bases; bases with no gene match: 6. The CDR3 contains 15 residues. Germline CDR1 and CDR2: SGDLS and YYNGEE. CDR3 loop: CASGLAPSSYNEQFF. The CDR3 DNA is TGTGCCAGCGGACTAGCCCCCAGCTCCTACAATGAGCAGTTCTTC. Combining the CDR3 with reference TRBV9 and TRBJ2-1 gives the whole variable domain DSGVTQTPKHLITATGQRVTLRCSPRSGDLSVYWYQQSLDQGLQFLIQYYNGEERAKGNILERFSAQQFPDLHSELNLSSLELGDSALYFCASGLAPSSYNEQFFGPGTRLTVL.

This clonotype was seen a handful of times. The V call is TRBV5-1, the J call TRBJ1-2, with 8 bases fitting TRBD1. Germline CDR1 reads SGHRS; CDR2 reads YFSETQ. The CDR3 is 15 residues long. V lost 0 bases and J lost 2; bases outside the gene matches: 3. The CDR3 loop reads CASSLADRENYGYTF. For the CDR3, the DNA is TGCGCCAGCAGCTTGGCGGACAGGGAGAACTATGGCTACACCTTC.

The V call is TRBV5-1, the J call TRBJ1-5; D is unresolved. Germline loops: CDR1 SGHRS, CDR2 YFSETQ. Between the trimmed V and J ends, which lost 5 bases and 7 bases, there was a span of 10 bases. The CDR3 loop spans 12 amino acids. The CDR3 sequence: CASRTPRQPQHF. In DNA form, the CDR3 reads TGCGCCAGCAGAACTCCAAGGCAGCCCCAGCATTTT. Complete variable domain (other parts from reference TRBV5-1 and TRBJ1-5): KAGVTQTPRYLIKTRGQQVTLSCSPISGHRSVSWYQQTPGQGLQFLFEYFSETQRNKGNFPGRFSGRQFSNSRSEMNVSTLELGDSALYLCASRTPRQPQHFGDGTRLSIL.

This clonotype has more than one count but fewer than ten. The chain joins TRBV20-1 to TRBJ2-7; unclear D gene. From germline, CDR1 is DFQATT and CDR2 SNEGSKA (reference sequence). The CDR3 has 14 amino acids. V dropped 6 bases and J dropped 0 bases, with 15 bases sitting between them. CDR3 sequence reads: CSALRAYSSYEQYF. DNA for the CDR3: TGCAGTGCCCTCCGAGCGTATAGCTCCTACGAGCAGTACTTC.

The chain carries TRBV27 and TRBJ2-3, with D perhaps TRBD2 (7 bases). Trimming shortened V by 4 bases and J by 2 bases, and 16 bases separated the two germline ends. Per germline, CDR1 MNHEY and CDR2 SMNVEV (reference sequence). CDR3 length: 16 amino acids. The chain's CDR3 is CASSSRGGGDTDTQYF. DNA for the CDR3: TGTGCCAGCAGTTCAAGGGGGGGAGGGGACACAGATACGCAGTATTTT.

This clonotype was observed at least ten times. The V call is TRBV12-3 or TRBV12-4, the J call TRBJ2-7, with 7 bases aligning to TRBD1. V was pared by 4 bases and J by 7 bases, with 4 bases of the junction left unmatched. The CDR3 runs to 12 residues. In nucleotides, the CDR3 is TGTGCCAGCAGTTCTGGACAGGCGGAGCAGTACGTC. Its protein product is CASSSGQAEQYV.

There are a few counts of this clonotype. The chain is built from TRBV20-1 and TRBJ2-5, with D possibly TRBD1 on 5 matching bases. The CDR3 is made up of 15 amino acids. From germline, CDR1 is DFQATT and CDR2 SNEGSKA (reference sequence). V was trimmed by 0 bases and J by 2 bases, leaving 13 bases between them. The CDR3 DNA is TGCAGTGCTAGAGATGCAGGGCGTGGACAAGAGACCCAGTACTTC. This codes for CSARDAGRGQETQYF.

V usage is TRBV5-4 and J usage is TRBJ2-3; D is ambiguous. Per germline, CDR1 SGHNT and CDR2 YYREEE (reference sequence). The CDR3 sequence is 16 residues long. The V end lost 4 bases, the J end lost 1 base, and 16 bases lay between the germline ends. This CDR3 is CASSDGPNLRTDTQYF. The CDR3 DNA is TGTGCCAGCAGCGACGGGCCAAACTTACGCACAGATACGCAGTATTTT.

This clonotype was observed a handful of times. This chain connects TRBV13 to TRBJ2-3, with 7 bases fitting TRBD2. The junction had 10 bases not matched to a gene; V was cut back by 4 bases and J by 0 bases. Germline loops: CDR1 PRHDT, CDR2 FYEKMQ (reference sequence). This CDR3 contains 17 residues. CDR3 amino acids: CASSSLGQRGSTDTQYF. In DNA form, the CDR3 reads TGTGCCAGCAGCTCCCTAGGCCAGCGGGGAAGCACAGATACGCAGTATTTT.

This clonotype came up a few times. DNA of the CDR3: TGTGCCAGCAGCCCTAAGCCGGGACAGGGTGGAATTTACACTGAAGCTTTCTTT. Protein sequence: CASSPKPGQGGIYTEAFF. J is TRBJ1-1 and V is TRBV4-2, with 9 bases aligning to TRBD1. CDR1 is LGHNA and CDR2 is YNFKEQ in the germline V gene. There are 18 residues in the CDR3. V was pared by 4 bases and J by 3 bases, with 15 bases of the junction left unmatched.